This passage covers 31 T cell receptor beta chains from one sample sequenced in a study of post-analysis software for immune sequencing data. Study observations and caveats: Comparison of patients with controls showed about 5 TRBV segments more frequent in patients, TRBV5-6, TRBV5-1 and TRBV20-1 among them.

These receptors have no known antigen. Unique molecular identifiers were present in the TCR beta cDNA libraries. Via MiXCR, TCRdb re-called the PCR reads, giving one row per CDR3 protein. The sample holds roughly 800,000 distinct CDR3 sequences, about 43% seen once. Source material: blood. The receptors here all came from a girl under 18 with multiple sclerosis.

V gene TRBV5-5 combines with J gene TRBJ2-3, with D possibly TRBD2 on 6 matching bases. Germline loops: CDR1 SGHKS, CDR2 YYEKEE (reference sequence). V was trimmed by 4 bases and J by 6 bases, leaving 27 bases between them. The CDR3 loop spans 18 amino acids. The CDR3, as DNA: TGTGCCAGCAGCCTGATGCGCGGGGAAAGGGGATGGATGGATACGCAGTATTTT. This encodes CASSLMRGERGWMDTQYF.

This clonotype was picked up a small number of times. The chain combines TRBV20-1 with TRBJ2-1; the D is unclear. Between the trimmed V and J ends, which lost 3 bases and 9 bases, there was a span of 12 bases. This CDR3 comprises 12 residues. Looked up from germline, CDR1 is DFQATT and CDR2 is SNEGSKA (reference sequence). The CDR3 bases are TGCAGTGCTAGGGTCGGCGATACTGAGCAGTTCTTC. Its protein product is CSARVGDTEQFF.

The chain recombines TRBV11-1 with TRBJ2-1; 11 bases agree with TRBD2. Trimming took 5 bases from V and 6 from J; bases not matched to a gene: 6. The CDR3 length is 15 residues. CDR1 and CDR2 from the germline V gene are SGHAT and FQDESV (reference sequence). CDR3 region: CASSKLAGAANEQFF. CDR3 nucleotides: TGTGCCAGCAGCAAACTAGCGGGAGCGGCCAATGAGCAGTTCTTC.

The V and J genes are TRBV29-1 and TRBJ2-1; TRBD2 is a possible D gene (5 bases). Germline V gene sequence: CDR1 SQVTM, CDR2 ANQGSEA. The CDR3 loop spans 12 amino acids. Trimming took off 4 bases at V and 10 bases at J, with 14 bases between the two ends. The DNA for the CDR3 is TGCAGCGTTGCTGGGCCTGGCGGGGAGCAGTTCTTC. Translating it yields CSVAGPGGEQFF.

This clonotype was seen repeatedly, ten times or more. The chain recombines TRBV29-1 with TRBJ2-7; D is possibly TRBD2 (5 bases). Germline CDR1 and CDR2: SQVTM and ANQGSEA. The CDR3 consists of 13 residues. Trimming left V 5 bases short and J 1 base short, with 12 bases between. CDR3 sequence (DNA): TGCAGCGTTCTATTCGGGGATTCCTACGAGCAGTACTTC. Amino acids: CSVLFGDSYEQYF.

The J gene is TRBJ2-7, the V gene TRBV28, with 8 bases matching TRBD2. Germline values: CDR1 MDHEN, CDR2 SYDVKM. CDR3 length: 16 amino acids. J lost 0 bases, V lost 5 bases, and 9 bases had no gene match. CDR3 sequence (DNA): TGTGCCAGCAGTCCCAGCGGGGGAGTGGGCTCCTACGAGCAGTACTTC. Translating it yields CASSPSGGVGSYEQYF.

This clonotype was observed a few times. The V and J genes are TRBV20-1 and TRBJ2-1; 8 bases match TRBD2. This CDR3 is built from 18 residues. Germline V gives CDR1 DFQATT, CDR2 SNEGSKA (reference sequence). Germline trimming cut 6 bases from V and 0 bases from J; bases unmatched to any gene: 16. CDR3 sequence: CSAVDGGGRLSSYNEQFF. The CDR3 region has the DNA TGCAGTGCCGTGGACGGCGGGGGGCGACTTAGCTCCTACAATGAGCAGTTCTTC.

Details on this clonotype: A junction end diverges from the germline sequence, so it may reflect a read error. The CDR3 DNA reads as TGTGCCAGCAGCACGAACTCTGGGGCCAGCGTCCTGACTTTC. Its protein is CASSTNSGASVLTF. The V gene is TRBV7-2, the J gene TRBJ2-6, with D possibly being TRBD1 (5 bases). This CDR3 has 14 residues. Germline CDR1 SGHTA, CDR2 FQGNSA.

As for this clonotype: A read error may produce the germline difference seen at one junction end. This chain uses TRBV12-3 or TRBV12-4 with TRBJ2-1; 13 bases are a match to TRBD2. CDR3 length: 15 residues. The CDR3 region is CASSQGLAGANEQFF. DNA for the CDR3: TGCGCCAGCAGCCAAGGACTAGCGGGAGCCAATGAGCAGTTCTTC.

The J gene is TRBJ2-1, the V gene TRBV28; no clear D. CDR3 length: 13 amino acids. The V end was cut by 3 bases, the J end by 8 bases, with 11 bases between. Germline V CDR1 and CDR2: MDHEN, SYDVKM. DNA for the CDR3: TGTGCCAGCAGTTTCGGGTTGGGCGATGAGCAGTTCTTC. Translating gives CASSFGLGDEQFF.

The V gene is TRBV15, the J gene TRBJ1-2; D is possibly TRBD1 (6 bases). V was cut by 0 bases and J by 4 bases, with 12 bases left in between. Germline values: CDR1 LNHNV, CDR2 YYDKDF (reference sequence). The CDR3 spans 15 residues. CDR3 loop: CATSRDRGGGYGYTF. The CDR3 DNA reads TGTGCCACCAGCAGAGATCGGGGGGGCGGCTATGGCTACACCTTC.

V usage is TRBV29-1 and J usage is TRBJ2-3, with TRBD1 identical over 7 bases. Germline V gives CDR1 SQVTM, CDR2 ANQGSEA. After removal of 4 bases from V and 2 bases from J, the junction contained 12 bases not matched to a gene. The CDR3 extends over 16 amino acids. CDR3 residues: CSVVWVTGLATDTQYF. The CDR3 region has the DNA TGCAGCGTTGTCTGGGTGACAGGGTTGGCCACAGATACGCAGTATTTT.

This clonotype was seen a few times. The chain combines TRBV30 with TRBJ2-3, with 9 bases lining up with TRBD2. The V segment lost 3 bases and the J segment 1 base; nucleotides outside the gene matches: 5. There are 15 residues in the CDR3. Germline-derived CDR1 and CDR2 are GTSNPN and SVGIG (reference sequence). CDR3 sequence: CAWSPTSGRTDTQYF. CDR3 DNA: TGTGCCTGGAGCCCTACTAGCGGGCGCACAGATACGCAGTATTTT.

This clonotype was detected only a few times. The rearrangement joins TRBV5-1 to TRBJ2-1; D unresolved. The germline V and J ends were trimmed by 3 bases and 2 bases, with 15 bases remaining between them. The CDR3 loop spans 16 amino acids. In germline, CDR1 is SGHRS, CDR2 YFSETQ. The CDR3 DNA reads as TGCGCCAGCAGCTCCCCCGGCGGTGGACCCTACAATGAGCAGTTCTTC. Translated, it gives CASSSPGGGPYNEQFF.

The chain employs TRBV6-1 and TRBJ2-3, with 8 bases identical to TRBD1. The trim removed 8 bases at V and 4 bases at J, leaving 8 bases unmatched. The CDR3 covers 14 residues. From germline, CDR1 is MNHNS and CDR2 SASEGT. The CDR3 region is CASAQGVSADTQYF. CDR3 nucleotides: TGTGCCAGCGCACAGGGGGTTAGCGCAGATACGCAGTATTTT.

This chain uses TRBV28 with TRBJ2-1, with TRBD2 matching over 7 bases. CDR1 MDHEN and CDR2 SYDVKM come from the germline V gene. There are 12 residues in the CDR3. J lost 15 bases, V lost 10 bases, and 15 bases had no gene match. The CDR3 sequence is CATSGPHEGAFF. DNA for the CDR3: TGTGCCACTAGCGGTCCTCACGAGGGTGCGTTCTTC.

Regarding this clonotype: One junction end does not reproduce the germline sequence, and a read error may be involved. The chain has TRBV5-1 and TRBJ1-2; possible D gene TRBD1, 6 bases. The CDR3 contains 14 residues. Germline CDR1 reads SGHRS; CDR2 reads YFSETQ. The DNA for the CDR3 is TGCGCCAGCAGGTTGGACAGTGCTGTTTATGGCTACACCTTC. Encoded protein: CASRLDSAVYGYTF.

This clonotype has just one count. This chain links TRBV27 with TRBJ2-1; the match to TRBD1 covers 11 bases. Germline lookup yields CDR1 MNHEY and CDR2 SMNVEV (reference sequence). The CDR3 contains 18 residues. V was pared by 2 bases and J by 0 bases, with 6 bases of the junction left unmatched. The CDR3 nucleotides read TGTGCCAGCAGTTTACCGGACAGGGGGCTAAGCTCCTACAATGAGCAGTTCTTC. Protein sequence: CASSLPDRGLSSYNEQFF.

This clonotype was seen only a few times. In DNA form, the CDR3 reads TGCAGTGCTAGCGTTAGCGGACCCCGGCGGGGTCAGCCCCAGCATTTT. Its protein product is CSASVSGPRRGQPQHF. The V and J genes are TRBV20-1 and TRBJ1-5; D is unclear. The CDR3 runs 16 residues. The ends were cut back, 3 bases at V and 6 bases at J, with 21 bases in the middle. Germline values: CDR1 DFQATT, CDR2 SNEGSKA (reference sequence).

This clonotype was seen a single time. V and J are TRBV20-1 and TRBJ1-1; possible D gene TRBD1, 6 bases. The CDR3 runs to 13 residues. V shed 5 bases and J shed 4 bases, with 14 bases lying between them. CDR1 is DFQATT and CDR2 is SNEGSKA in the germline V gene (reference sequence). The CDR3 protein is CSAQQGSGTEAFF. As DNA, the CDR3 is TGCAGTGCTCAGCAGGGGTCGGGCACTGAAGCTTTCTTT.

V and J are TRBV9 and TRBJ2-7; TRBD1 is a possible D gene (6 bases). Per germline, CDR1 SGDLS and CDR2 YYNGEE. Trimming took 4 bases from V and 5 from J, leaving 13 bases between them. The CDR3 consists of 13 residues. CDR3 sequence (DNA): TGTGCCAGCAGCCCAGCCCCAGGGGACGAGCAGTACTTC. Protein product: CASSPAPGDEQYF.

The genes are TRBV11-2 and TRBJ2-1; no firm D call. Trimming took off 5 bases at V and 0 bases at J, with 17 bases between the two ends. This CDR3 region has 17 residues. Germline CDR1 SGHAT, CDR2 FQNNGV. CDR3 sequence: CASSPPAVIGSYNEQFF. For the CDR3, the DNA is TGTGCCAGCAGCCCTCCAGCAGTCATCGGCTCCTACAATGAGCAGTTCTTC. The entire variable domain, with the rest obtained from reference TRBV11-2 and TRBJ2-1, is as follows: EAGVAQSPRYKIIEKRQSVAFWCNPISGHATLYWYQQILGQGPKLLIQFQNNGVVDDSQLPKDRFSAERLKGVDSTLKIQPAKLEDSAVYLCASSPPAVIGSYNEQFFGPGTRLTVL.

The chain links TRBV11-2 to TRBJ2-1; 7 bases agree with TRBD2. Germline V gene data show CDR1 as SGHAT and CDR2 as FQNNGV. Unmatched junction bases numbered 19, after V lost 1 base and J lost 13 bases. CDR3 length: 17 amino acids. CDR3 DNA sequence: TGTGCCAGCAGCTTAGGGGGGAGGGCATCCCCGCAAGAGACCCAGTTCTTC. This translates into CASSLGGRASPQETQFF.

This rearrangement joins TRBV29-1 to TRBJ2-4; D ambiguous. The CDR3 length is 11 residues. Trimming removed 0 bases at V and 10 bases at J, with 7 bases between. The germline V gene encodes CDR1 SQVTM and CDR2 ANQGSEA. The CDR3 is CSVEERRIQYF. In DNA, the CDR3 is TGCAGCGTTGAAGAACGGCGGATTCAGTACTTC.

The sample holds a few counts of this clonotype. V and J are TRBV7-9 and TRBJ2-7, with no clear D. CDR1 and CDR2 from the germline V gene are SEHNR and FQNEAQ (reference sequence). Trimming removed 3 bases from V and 6 bases from J, with 15 bases in between. The CDR3 extends over 14 amino acids. The CDR3 DNA is TGTGCCAGCAGCTTCTTAGGAGACTCAGGCGAGCAGTACTTC. It is translated as CASSFLGDSGEQYF.

The rearrangement joins TRBV6-1 to TRBJ2-7; 7 bases agree with TRBD1. This CDR3 spans 14 amino acids. V was pared by 8 bases and J by 7 bases, with 14 bases of the junction left unmatched. Germline V gene sequence: CDR1 MNHNS, CDR2 SASEGT. Here the CDR3 DNA reads TGTGCCAGCCGCCGGGACAGCGCCCTTGGAGAGCAGTACGTC. It codes for CASRRDSALGEQYV.

The chain joins TRBV7-6 to TRBJ2-3, with 14 bases aligning to TRBD2. Germline-derived CDR1 and CDR2 are SGHVS and FNYEAQ. J gave up 9 bases and V 0 bases, and 2 bases lay outside the gene matches. CDR3 length: 15 residues. DNA for the CDR3: TGTGCCAGCAGCTTAGCGGGACTAGCGGGGGTAACGCAGTATTTT. As protein: CASSLAGLAGVTQYF.

The chain links TRBV29-1 to TRBJ2-1, with 9 positions matching TRBD2. The J call is doubtful: the DNA matches TRBJ2-5 better. The CDR3 covers 13 residues. Germline V lookup: CDR1 SQVTM, CDR2 ANQGSEA. As DNA, the CDR3 is TGCAGCGTTGTGGGACTAGCAGGAGAGACCCAGTACTTC. Its protein is CSVVGLAGETQYF.

This clonotype was recorded a few times. The genes are TRBV29-1 and TRBJ1-5; weak D call: TRBD1 (5 bases). The V end lost 5 bases, the J end lost 7 bases, and 15 bases lay between the germline ends. The CDR3 consists of 13 residues. CDR1 and CDR2 from the germline V gene are SQVTM and ANQGSEA. CDR3: CSVLVGGRQPQHF. The CDR3 coding sequence is TGCAGCGTTTTAGTTGGGGGACGGCAGCCCCAGCATTTT.

This clonotype was counted a single time. The chain joins TRBV11-3 to TRBJ2-7, with 9 bases lining up with TRBD2. CDR1 is SGHNT and CDR2 is YENEEA in the germline V gene. This CDR3 spans 13 amino acids. V lost 6 bases, J lost 8 bases, and 8 bases stayed unmatched. The CDR3 region is CASSKGLAGQQYF. CDR3 nucleotide sequence: TGTGCCAGCAGTAAGGGGCTAGCGGGACAGCAGTACTTC.

There are a few counts of this clonotype. This chain connects TRBV13 to TRBJ2-1; D uncertain. There are 15 residues in the CDR3. V was pared by 4 bases and J by 2 bases, with 12 bases between. Germline V gene sequence: CDR1 PRHDT, CDR2 FYEKMQ (reference sequence). CDR3 sequence: CASSSDKGTYNEQFF. The CDR3 DNA sequence: TGTGCCAGCAGCTCTGACAAGGGAACCTACAATGAGCAGTTCTTC.